This TCR beta chain originates from a study of blood T cell repertoires in COVID-19. Study details: The cDNA or gDNA used as material had been derived from T cells, B-cell-depleted T cells, or PBMCs.

Authors' methods: Counts of nucleated cells, estimated from reference gene primer amplification, were obtained. The assay was immunoSEQ multiplex PCR, and TCRdb's table has in-frame clones only and misses some. Clone size and the V and J calls come from that table; the DNA yielded D and trimming. Among some 210,000 clones listed, 80% to 90% were seen once. The CDR3 contains 14 residues. The ends were cut back, 4 bases at V and 1 base at J, with 8 bases in the middle. The germline V gene encodes CDR1 SNHLY and CDR2 FYNNEI. V is TRBV2 and J is TRBJ2-4; D possibly corresponds to TRBD2 (5 bases). The specimen sequenced was peripheral blood. This TCR came from a human donor in a cohort sampled during active COVID-19. CDR3 sequence reads: CASSVSGAKNIQYF. The CDR3, as DNA: TGTGCCAGCAGTGTATCGGGGGCCAAAAACATTCAGTACTTC.